The 20 T cell receptor beta chains listed next were all sequenced from one sample in a study of blood T cell repertoires in COVID-19. TCRdb's copy holds only in-frame clones and misses some; the assay was immunoSEQ multiplex PCR. The top ten hold 6.5% to 10% of the sample, which has 100,000 to 120,000 clones, 70% to 90% seen once. Material for sequencing was peripheral blood. The receptor set was obtained from an older woman who had recovered from COVID-19.

This clone was detected only once. This chain links TRBV3-1 (or the pseudogene TRBV3-2) with TRBJ2-1, with TRBD2 matching over 13 bases. Germline V gives CDR1 LGHDT, CDR2 YNNKEL (reference sequence). The CDR3 has 15 residues. V shed 4 bases, J shed 14 bases, and the junction held 11 bases outside the gene matches. For the CDR3, the DNA is TGTGCCAGCAGCCCAACAACTAGCGGGGGGGCAGGGGAGTTCTTC. Its translation: CASSPTTSGGAGEFF.

The genes are TRBV29-1 and TRBJ2-2; 11 bases line up with TRBD1. The junction had 8 bases not matched to a gene; V was cut back by 1 base and J by 1 base. The CDR3 has 18 residues. Germline V gene sequence: CDR1 SQVTM, CDR2 ANQGSEA. The DNA of the CDR3 is TGCAGCGTTGAAGGGCGGACAGGGGGCTTCGGGAACACCGGGGAGCTGTTTTTT. It encodes CSVEGRTGGFGNTGELFF.

The V gene is TRBV19, the J gene TRBJ1-6; D perhaps matches TRBD1 (5 bases). The CDR3 contains 14 residues. Germline CDR1 is LNHDA and CDR2 is SQIVND (reference sequence). V was clipped by 3 bases and J by 10 bases, with 13 bases between them. The CDR3 loop is CASSIVTGDSPLHF. In DNA form, the CDR3 reads TGTGCCAGTAGTATCGTGACGGGGGACTCACCCCTCCACTTT.

This chain uses TRBV7-5 with TRBJ2-2; the tabulated D call, TRBD1, remains unverified against the DNA. TRBV7-5 is given as a pseudogene. There are 16 residues in the CDR3. This chain's CDR3 is CVRSQATTGTRGELFF. In DNA, the CDR3 is TGTGTCAGAAGCCAAGCAACCACAGGTACCCGCGGGGAGCTGTTTTTT.

The gene calls are TRBV30 and TRBJ1-6; a weak D match, TRBD1 (5 bases). CDR1 GTSNPN and CDR2 SVGIG come from the germline V gene (reference sequence). The CDR3 contains 15 residues. Trimming left V 5 bases short and J 8 bases short, with 19 bases between. The CDR3 sequence: CAWGSVGQGHSPLHF. CDR3 coding DNA: TGTGCCTGGGGGTCCGTAGGGCAGGGTCATTCACCCCTCCACTTT. The full variable domain, in which reference TRBV30 and TRBJ1-6 provide the parts outside the CDR3, is SQTIHQWPATLVQPVGSPLSLECTVEGTSNPNLYWYRQAAGRGLQLLFYSVGIGQISSEVPQNLSASRPQDRQFILSSKKLLLSDSGFYLCAWGSVGQGHSPLHFGNGTRLTVT.

For the CDR3, the DNA is TGTGCCATCCGTAGGTCAGGGGCCTACAATGAGCAGTTCTTC. Its translation: CAIRRSGAYNEQFF. The chain employs TRBV11-2 and TRBJ2-1; D might be TRBD1 (6 bases). Looked up from germline, CDR1 is SGHAT and CDR2 is FQNNGV. With 10 bases removed from V and 2 bases from J, the gap between germline ends came to 15 bases. CDR3 length: 14 residues.

The chain uses TRBV30 and TRBJ1-1, with TRBD1 matching 8 bases. V shed 3 bases, J shed 0 bases, and the junction held 12 bases outside the gene matches. CDR3 length: 17 residues. The germline gives CDR1 GTSNPN, CDR2 SVGIG (reference sequence). This chain's CDR3 is CAWRPRRTGLLNTEAFF. CDR3 in DNA: TGTGCCTGGAGACCTAGACGGACAGGGCTACTGAACACTGAAGCTTTCTTT.

The chain employs TRBV23-1 and TRBJ2-4, with 10 bases matching TRBD1. TRBV23-1 is an open reading frame, and its role is uncertain. V was pared by 6 bases and J by 9 bases, with 14 bases of the junction left unmatched. This CDR3 region has 16 residues. The CDR3 is CASSFAGTGDRVIQYF. CDR3 DNA sequence: TGCGCCAGCAGCTTCGCCGGGACAGGGGATAGGGTCATTCAGTACTTC.

The chain employs TRBV6-5 and TRBJ2-7; no firm D call. From germline, CDR1 is MNHEY and CDR2 SVGAGI. Deletions cut 7 bases from V and 3 bases from J, with 16 bases between. This CDR3 is 14 amino acids long. CDR3 nucleotide sequence: TGTGCCAGCACTCCGCGGTTAGAATTCTACGAGCAGTACTTC. This codes for CASTPRLEFYEQYF.

The chain links TRBV4-2 to TRBJ2-7, with TRBD1 as a possible D gene (5 bases). The CDR3 extends over 13 amino acids. Germline V CDR1 and CDR2: LGHNA, YNFKEQ. V was clipped by 6 bases and J by 1 base, with 10 bases between them. Here the CDR3 reads CASSRDSSYEQYF. CDR3 bases: TGTGCCAGCAGTCGCGACAGTTCCTACGAGCAGTACTTC.

This chain uses TRBV3-1 (or the pseudogene TRBV3-2) with TRBJ2-6; maybe TRBD2 (5 bases). V was cut by 4 bases and J by 4 bases, with 8 bases left in between. Germline assignment: CDR1 LGHDT and CDR2 YNNKEL (reference sequence). The CDR3 has 14 residues. The CDR3 loop reads CASSLGRGANVLTF. CDR3 DNA: TGTGCCAGCAGCCTAGGGAGAGGGGCCAACGTCCTGACTTTC.

This clone was seen only a few times. V gene TRBV12-3 or TRBV12-4 combines with J gene TRBJ1-5, with D unclear. The CDR3 is 12 amino acids. V dropped 5 bases and J dropped 9 bases, with 11 bases sitting between them. CDR3 loop: CASSGPGGPQHF. The CDR3 nucleotides read TGTGCCAGCAGTGGGCCAGGAGGGCCCCAGCATTTT.

The V and J genes are TRBV24-1 and TRBJ2-3, with 12 bases lining up with TRBD1. CDR3 length: 16 amino acids. CDR1 and CDR2 (germline): KGHDR, SFDVKD. Germline trimming cut 3 bases from V and 3 bases from J; bases unmatched to any gene: 3. The CDR3 sequence is CATSDGTGGSTDTQYF. CDR3 in DNA: TGTGCCACCAGTGATGGGACAGGGGGCTCTACAGATACGCAGTATTTT.

The chain couples TRBV18 to TRBJ1-2, with TRBD1 matching over 8 bases. This CDR3 comprises 19 residues. Germline-derived CDR1 and CDR2 are KGHSH and LQKENI. Trimming at V came to 0 bases and at J to 5 bases, leaving 17 bases not matched to a gene. This chain's CDR3 is CASSPPLGQGALLGYGYTF. CDR3 bases: TGTGCCAGCTCACCACCGTTAGGGCAGGGGGCCCTACTTGGGTATGGCTACACCTTC.

The V call is TRBV25-1, the J call TRBJ2-4; 9 nucleotides line up with TRBD2. J was trimmed by 0 bases and V by 0 bases; bases with no gene match: 6. The CDR3 runs to 18 residues. CDR1 MGHDK and CDR2 SYGVNS come from the germline V gene. CDR3 amino acids: CASSEYRTSVLAKNIQYF. CDR3 coding DNA: TGTGCCAGCAGTGAATACCGGACTAGCGTTCTAGCCAAAAACATTCAGTACTTC.

The rearrangement joins TRBV7-8 to TRBJ2-7; 10 nucleotides line up with TRBD2. Trimming took 5 bases from V and 3 from J; bases not matched to a gene: 4. This CDR3 has 14 residues. The V gene's germline CDR1 is SGHVS and CDR2 FQNEAQ. In DNA form, the CDR3 reads TGTGCCAGCAGCACCGCTAGCGGGAGCTACGAGCAGTACTTC. Translation: CASSTASGSYEQYF.

J is TRBJ2-1 and V is TRBV11-2; D perhaps matches TRBD2 (6 bases). CDR3 length equals 13 residues. Germline V lookup: CDR1 SGHAT, CDR2 FQNNGV. Trimming removed 4 bases from V and 10 bases from J, with 14 bases in between. The CDR3 DNA sequence: TGTGCCAGCAGCTCCATGGGCGGGGCGGAGCAGTTCTTC. Translating it yields CASSSMGGAEQFF.

The chain couples TRBV30 to TRBJ1-6; D not resolved. CDR3 length equals 15 residues. The germline V gene encodes CDR1 GTSNPN and CDR2 SVGIG (reference sequence). V was clipped by 1 base and J by 7 bases, with 14 bases between them. CDR3 DNA: TGTGCCTGGAGTGGGGTTGGGTTTAGCAATTCACCCCTCCACTTT. Protein sequence: CAWSGVGFSNSPLHF.

The V gene is TRBV6-5, the J gene TRBJ2-5, with 9 bases lining up with TRBD1. The V and J ends lost 3 bases and 4 bases, in that order; junction bases with no gene match: 3. The germline gives CDR1 MNHEY, CDR2 SVGAGI. CDR3 size: 14 residues. The CDR3 loop reads CASSYSTGGETQYF. The CDR3 region has the DNA TGTGCCAGCAGTTATTCGACAGGGGGAGAGACCCAGTACTTC.

CDR3 in DNA: TGTGCCAGCTCACCGGGGTCTAGCGGGGACAATGAGCAGTTCTTC. This gives the protein CASSPGSSGDNEQFF. The gene calls are TRBV18 and TRBJ2-1; 9 bases are shared with TRBD2. After removal of 3 bases from V and 5 bases from J, the junction contained 5 bases not matched to a gene. Looked up from germline, CDR1 is KGHSH and CDR2 is LQKENI. The CDR3 totals 15 residues.